Listed here is a single T cell receptor (beta chain). What it binds is unknown. The CDR3 is 16 amino acids. The germline CDR1 and CDR2 sequences are MNHEY and SMNVEV (reference sequence). Trimming stripped 6 bases from V and 3 bases from J, with 20 bases between. Extracted RNA was reverse transcribed, and the resulting cDNA served as sequencing template. Sequencing was performed with immunoSEQ multiplex PCR; in TCRdb, only in-frame clones are kept and a portion is missing. The sample contains about 190,000 clones, roughly 60% of which appear only once. The treatment was: oral pan-JAK inhibitor, 5-10 mg twice daily. This sample was taken from a study of CD8+ T cells in alopecia areata. About the research overall: After 6 to 18 months of tofacitinib, follow-up continued 6 months off drug. Affected scalp percentage gauged treated patients' severity. Overall study findings and caveats: Across lesional scalp, and particularly alopecia totalis/universalis, clonality surpassed that of normal scalp.

The source is a human donor with alopecia areata. The chain links TRBV27 to TRBJ1-2, with a weak D call TRBD1 (5 bases). This specimen consisted of CD4+ T cells sorted from blood, obtained at week 24, from a patient treated with tofacitinib. The CDR3 nucleotides are TGTGCCAGCAGCCCTGGGGCCCACGAAGGGGACTATGGCTACACCTTC. Translation: CASSPGAHEGDYGYTF.